The entry below gives a single T cell receptor (beta chain) sequence along with its context. What it recognizes is unknown. The data were obtained in a study of T cell responses to AZD1222 COVID-19 vaccine. Sequencing was performed with immunoSEQ multiplex PCR; in TCRdb, only in-frame clones are kept and a portion is missing. Of 110,000 or so clones listed, about 88% were seen once; the top ten hold around 2.9%. Per the germline V gene, CDR1 is SGHRS and CDR2 is YFSETQ. The CDR3 runs to 13 residues. The V end was cut by 3 bases, the J end by 5 bases, with 11 bases between. Study conclusions and caveats: Targeting of unmutated variant regions was reportedly seen in nearly half of spike-specific TCRs.

The chain carries TRBV5-1 and TRBJ1-2; the D gene is possibly TRBD1 (5 bases). The receptor comes from an adult who received the AZD1222 COVID-19 vaccine. The source material was peripheral blood, sampled 28 days after the second AZD1222 dose. In DNA form, the CDR3 reads TGCGCCAGCAGCTCCGGCGAGGGGTATGGCTACACCTTC. The encoded protein is CASSSGEGYGYTF.